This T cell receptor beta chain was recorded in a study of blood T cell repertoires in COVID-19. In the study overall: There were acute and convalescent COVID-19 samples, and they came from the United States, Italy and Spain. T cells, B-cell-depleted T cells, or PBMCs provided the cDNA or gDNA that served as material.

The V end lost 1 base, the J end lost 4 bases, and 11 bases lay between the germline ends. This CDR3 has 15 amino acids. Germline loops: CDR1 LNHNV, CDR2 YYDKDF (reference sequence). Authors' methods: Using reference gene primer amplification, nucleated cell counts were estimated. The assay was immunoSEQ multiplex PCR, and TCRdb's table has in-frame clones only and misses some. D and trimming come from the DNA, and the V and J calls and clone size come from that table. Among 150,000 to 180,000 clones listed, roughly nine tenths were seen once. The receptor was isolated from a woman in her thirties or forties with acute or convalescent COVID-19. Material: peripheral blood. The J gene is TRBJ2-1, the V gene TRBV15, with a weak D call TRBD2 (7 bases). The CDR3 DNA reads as TGTGCCACCAGCAGAGCGGGGGGCGATTACAATGAGCAGTTCTTC. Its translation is CATSRAGGDYNEQFF.